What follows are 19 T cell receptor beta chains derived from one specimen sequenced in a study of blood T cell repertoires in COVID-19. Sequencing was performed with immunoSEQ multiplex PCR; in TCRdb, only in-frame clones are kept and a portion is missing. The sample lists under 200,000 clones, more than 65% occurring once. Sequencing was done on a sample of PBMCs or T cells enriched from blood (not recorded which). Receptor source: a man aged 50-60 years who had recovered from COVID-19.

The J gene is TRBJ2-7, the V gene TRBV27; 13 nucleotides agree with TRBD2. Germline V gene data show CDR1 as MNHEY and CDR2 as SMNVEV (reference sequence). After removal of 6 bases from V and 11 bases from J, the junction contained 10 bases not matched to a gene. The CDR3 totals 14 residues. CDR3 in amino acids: CASSRTSGSNGEYF. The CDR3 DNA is TGTGCCAGCAGCCGGACTAGCGGGAGCAATGGCGAGTACTTC.

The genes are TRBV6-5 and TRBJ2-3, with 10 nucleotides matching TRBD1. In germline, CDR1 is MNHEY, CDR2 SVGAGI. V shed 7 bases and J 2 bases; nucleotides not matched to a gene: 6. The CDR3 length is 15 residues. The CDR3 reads CASMADRGNTDTQYF. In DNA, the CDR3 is TGTGCCAGCATGGCGGACAGGGGGAACACAGATACGCAGTATTTT.

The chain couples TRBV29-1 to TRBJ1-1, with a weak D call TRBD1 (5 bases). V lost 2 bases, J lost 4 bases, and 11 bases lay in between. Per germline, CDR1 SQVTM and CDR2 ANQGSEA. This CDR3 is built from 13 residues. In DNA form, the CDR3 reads TGCAGCGTTGAAATGGGGCGAGGCACTGAAGCTTTCTTT. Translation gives CSVEMGRGTEAFF.

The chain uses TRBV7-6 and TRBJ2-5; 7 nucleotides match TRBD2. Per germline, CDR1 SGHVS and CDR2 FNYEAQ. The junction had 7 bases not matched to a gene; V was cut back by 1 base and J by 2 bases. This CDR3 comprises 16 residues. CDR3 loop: CASSLGRLAAQETQYF. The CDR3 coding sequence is TGTGCCAGCAGCTTAGGGAGACTAGCCGCACAAGAGACCCAGTACTTC.

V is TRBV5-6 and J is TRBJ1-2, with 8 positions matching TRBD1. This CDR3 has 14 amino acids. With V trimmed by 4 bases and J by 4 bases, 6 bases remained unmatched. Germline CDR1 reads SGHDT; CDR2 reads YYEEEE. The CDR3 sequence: CASSRQGYVYGYTF. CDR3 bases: TGTGCCAGCAGCCGACAGGGGTACGTCTATGGCTACACCTTC. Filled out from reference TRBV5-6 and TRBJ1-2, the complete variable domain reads DAGVTQSPTHLIKTRGQQVTLRCSPKSGHDTVSWYQQALGQGPQFIFQYYEEEERQRGNFPDRFSGHQFPNYSSELNVNALLLGDSALYLCASSRQGYVYGYTFGSGTRLTVV.

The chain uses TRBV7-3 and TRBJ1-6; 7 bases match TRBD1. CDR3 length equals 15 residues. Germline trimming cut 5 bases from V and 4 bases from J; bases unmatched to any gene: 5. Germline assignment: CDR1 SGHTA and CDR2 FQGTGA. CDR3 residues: CASSKGQVYNSPLHF. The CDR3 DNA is TGTGCCAGCAGCAAAGGACAGGTTTATAATTCACCCCTCCACTTT.

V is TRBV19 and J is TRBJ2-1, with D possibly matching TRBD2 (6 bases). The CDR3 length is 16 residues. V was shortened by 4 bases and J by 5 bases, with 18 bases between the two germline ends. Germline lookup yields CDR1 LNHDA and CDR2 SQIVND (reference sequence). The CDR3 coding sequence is TGTGCCAGTAGTACCCGAGGAAGGAGGGATAACAATGAGCAGTTCTTC. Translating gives CASSTRGRRDNNEQFF. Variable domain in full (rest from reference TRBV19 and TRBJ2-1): DGGITQSPKYLFRKEGQNVTLSCEQNLNHDAMYWYRQDPGQGLRLIYYSQIVNDFQKGDIAEGYSVSREKKESFPLTVTSAQKNPTAFYLCASSTRGRRDNNEQFFGPGTRLTVL.

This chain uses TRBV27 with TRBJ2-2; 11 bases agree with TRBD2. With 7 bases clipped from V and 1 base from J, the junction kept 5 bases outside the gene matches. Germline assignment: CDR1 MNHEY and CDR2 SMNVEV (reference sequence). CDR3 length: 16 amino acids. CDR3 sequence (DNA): TGTGCCAGCACCCCCGGGACTAGCGGGAACACCGGGGAGCTGTTTTTT. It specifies CASTPGTSGNTGELFF.

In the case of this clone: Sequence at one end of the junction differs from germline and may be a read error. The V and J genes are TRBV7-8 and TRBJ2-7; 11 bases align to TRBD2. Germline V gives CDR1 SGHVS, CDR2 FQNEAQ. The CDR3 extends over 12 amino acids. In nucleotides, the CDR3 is TGTGCCAGCAGCTTACCCGGACTAGCGGGTTCCTTC. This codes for CASSLPGLAGSF.

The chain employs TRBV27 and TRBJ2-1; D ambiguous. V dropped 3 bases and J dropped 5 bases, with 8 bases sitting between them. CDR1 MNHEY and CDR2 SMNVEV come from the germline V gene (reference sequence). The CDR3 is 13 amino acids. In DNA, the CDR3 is TGTGCCAGCAGTTTTTACGGAGACAATGAGCAGTTCTTC. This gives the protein CASSFYGDNEQFF.

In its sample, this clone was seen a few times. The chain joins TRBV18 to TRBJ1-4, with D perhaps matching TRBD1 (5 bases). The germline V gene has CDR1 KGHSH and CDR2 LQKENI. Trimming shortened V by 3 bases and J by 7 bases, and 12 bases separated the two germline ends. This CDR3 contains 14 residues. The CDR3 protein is CASSPGGLGEKLFF. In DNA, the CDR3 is TGTGCCAGCTCACCCGGGGGTCTCGGTGAAAAACTGTTTTTT.

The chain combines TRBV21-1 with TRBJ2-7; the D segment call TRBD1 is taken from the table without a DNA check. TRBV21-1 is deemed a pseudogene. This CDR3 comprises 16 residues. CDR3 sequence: CASSKGRRQGYYEQYF. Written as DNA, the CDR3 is TGTGCCAGCAGCAAAGGCAGGAGACAGGGTTACTACGAGCAGTACTTC.

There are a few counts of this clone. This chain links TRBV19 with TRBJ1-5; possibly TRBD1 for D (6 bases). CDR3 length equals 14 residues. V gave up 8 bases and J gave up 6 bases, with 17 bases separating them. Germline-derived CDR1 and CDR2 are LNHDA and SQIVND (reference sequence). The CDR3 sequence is CASQKQGVSQPQHF. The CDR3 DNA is TGTGCCAGTCAGAAACAGGGTGTCAGTCAGCCCCAGCATTTT.

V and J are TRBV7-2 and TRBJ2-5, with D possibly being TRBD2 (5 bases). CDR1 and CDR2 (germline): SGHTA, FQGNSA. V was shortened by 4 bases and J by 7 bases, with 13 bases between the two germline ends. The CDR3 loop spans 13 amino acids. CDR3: CASSSLESGTQYF. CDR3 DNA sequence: TGTGCCAGCAGCTCTCTTGAGAGCGGGACCCAGTACTTC.

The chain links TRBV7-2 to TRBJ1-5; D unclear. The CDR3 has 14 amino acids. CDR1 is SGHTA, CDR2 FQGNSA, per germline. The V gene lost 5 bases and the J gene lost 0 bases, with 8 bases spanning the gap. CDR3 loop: CASSPTNSNQPQHF. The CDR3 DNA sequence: TGTGCCAGCAGCCCAACTAATAGCAATCAGCCCCAGCATTTT.

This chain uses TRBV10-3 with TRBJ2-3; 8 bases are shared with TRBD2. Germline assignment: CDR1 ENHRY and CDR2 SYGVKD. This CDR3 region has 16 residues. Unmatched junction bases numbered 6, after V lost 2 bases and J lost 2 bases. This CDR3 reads CAISENLAGSTDTQYF. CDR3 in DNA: TGTGCCATCAGTGAGAACTTAGCGGGATCCACAGATACGCAGTATTTT.

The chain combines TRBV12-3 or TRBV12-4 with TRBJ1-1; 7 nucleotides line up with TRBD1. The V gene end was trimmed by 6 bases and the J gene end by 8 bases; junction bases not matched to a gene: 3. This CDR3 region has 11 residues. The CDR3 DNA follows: TGTGCCAGCAGGAGGACAGGCGAAGCTTTCTTT. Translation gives CASRRTGEAFF.

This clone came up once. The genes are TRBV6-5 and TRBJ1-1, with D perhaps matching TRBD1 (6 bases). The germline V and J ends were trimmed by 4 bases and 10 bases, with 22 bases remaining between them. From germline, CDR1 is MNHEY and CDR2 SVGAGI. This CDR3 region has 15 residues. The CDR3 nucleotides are TGTGCCAGCAGTTCCCTGGGGGCGCAGATCTATGGAGCTTTCTTT. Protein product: CASSSLGAQIYGAFF.

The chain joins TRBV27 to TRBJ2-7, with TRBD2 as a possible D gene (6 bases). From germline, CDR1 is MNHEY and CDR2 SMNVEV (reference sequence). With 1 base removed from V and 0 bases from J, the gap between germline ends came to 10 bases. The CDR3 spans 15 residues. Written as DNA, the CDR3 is TGTGCCAGCAGTTTATTCGGGGGATACTCCTACGAGCAGTACTTC. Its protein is CASSLFGGYSYEQYF.